What follows are 24 T cell receptor beta chains derived from one specimen sequenced in a study of T cells in Graves' hyperthyroidism and ophthalmopathy. RNA transcripts yielded amplified TCR beta CDR3 regions. The HTBI set primed first-round TCR CDR3 RT-PCR. A single record per CDR3 protein comes from TCRdb applying MiXCR to the multiplex PCR reads. The sample includes hundreds of thousands of distinct CDR3 sequences, just over 35% of them seen just once. The material sequenced was blood. Every receptor here comes from a woman aged 40 to 50 with Graves' hyperthyroidism.

To note about this clonotype: A read error may explain this, as a much larger clone is one base away. The V and J genes are TRBV14 and TRBJ2-5; D is unclear. The germline V gene encodes CDR1 SGHDN and CDR2 FVKESK. This CDR3 spans 12 amino acids. Trimming stripped 1 base from V and 6 bases from J, with 6 bases between. This CDR3 reads CASSQGWKTQYF. In nucleotides, the CDR3 is TGTGCCAGCAGCCAAGGATGGAAGACCCAGTACTTC.

This clonotype occurred many times. The CDR3 bases are TGCAGCGCTCCTTCTGAAGGACAAGCTTTCTTT. Translation gives CSAPSEGQAFF. The chain carries TRBV29-1 and TRBJ1-1; D is unresolved. The V and J ends lost 7 bases and 9 bases respectively, with 15 bases between them. The germline CDR1 and CDR2 sequences are SQVTM and ANQGSEA. This CDR3 spans 11 amino acids. The full variable domain, in which reference TRBV29-1 and TRBJ1-1 provide the parts outside the CDR3, is SAVISQKPSRDICQRGTSLTIQCQVDSQVTMMFWYRQQPGQSLTLIATANQGSEATYESGFVIDKFPISRPNLTFSTLTVSNMSPEDSSIYLCSAPSEGQAFFGQGTRLTVV.

The rearrangement links TRBV7-2 to TRBJ2-3; the D is unclear. The ends were cut back, 2 bases at V and 2 bases at J, with 8 bases in the middle. Germline CDR1 is SGHTA and CDR2 is FQGNSA. The CDR3 has 14 amino acids. This CDR3 is CASSLLPDTDTQYF. The CDR3 DNA is TGTGCCAGCAGCTTACTCCCGGACACAGATACGCAGTATTTT.

The chain joins TRBV20-1 to TRBJ2-5; D perhaps matches TRBD2 (7 bases). The germline CDR1 and CDR2 sequences are DFQATT and SNEGSKA (reference sequence). Trimming shortened V by 4 bases and J by 1 base, and 16 bases separated the two germline ends. This CDR3 is 15 amino acids long. CDR3 DNA: TGCAGTGCTACCCCCTTGGGGGGGCCCCAAGAGACCCAGTACTTC. Translating it yields CSATPLGGPQETQYF.

About this clonotype: It may be a read error: a sequence one base away is much more abundant. The chain recombines TRBV15 with TRBJ2-2; D call uncertain. CDR3 length: 17 residues. Germline CDR1 LNHNV, CDR2 YYDKDF (reference sequence). The CDR3 region has the DNA TGTGCCACCAGCGGAGAACAAGGCAGCCGATACACCGGGGAGCTGTTTTTT. The encoded protein is CATSGEQGSRYTGELFF.

The chain uses TRBV6-2 or TRBV6-3 and TRBJ1-1; D ambiguous. The V gene's germline CDR1 is MNHEY and CDR2 SVGEGT. The CDR3 covers 12 residues. Trimming took off 6 bases at V and 6 bases at J, with 11 bases between the two ends. CDR3 bases: TGTGCCAGCAGCCGCCTAGGCTCTGAAGCTTTCTTT. Translated, it gives CASSRLGSEAFF.

This clonotype was detected a few times. The CDR3 sequence is CASSQGGTGYVGQYF. As DNA, the CDR3 is TGCGCCAGCAGCCAGGGGGGGACGGGCTACGTGGGGCAGTACTTC. The chain combines TRBV4-1 with TRBJ2-7; 7 bases match TRBD2. Germline loops: CDR1 MGHRA, CDR2 YSYEKL. V shed 3 bases and J 9 bases; nucleotides not matched to a gene: 14. The CDR3 spans 15 residues.

This clonotype was observed at least ten times. The chain recombines TRBV13 with TRBJ2-5, with D perhaps TRBD2 (6 bases). This CDR3 is built from 15 residues. Germline V gene lookup returns CDR1 PRHDT and CDR2 FYEKMQ (reference sequence). V was pared by 3 bases and J by 0 bases, with 11 bases between. The CDR3 protein is CASSFRRGYQETQYF. CDR3 DNA: TGTGCCAGCAGCTTCCGACGGGGGTACCAAGAGACCCAGTACTTC.

The chain combines TRBV14 with TRBJ1-1; no clear D gene. This CDR3 is 14 amino acids long. CDR1 and CDR2 from the germline V gene are SGHDN and FVKESK. Trimming shortened V by 0 bases and J by 10 bases, and 15 bases separated the two germline ends. CDR3 coding DNA: TGTGCCAGCAGCCAAGATCTAAGGAGGTTGATAGCTTTCTTT. Its protein product is CASSQDLRRLIAFF. Looking up the rest from reference TRBV14 and TRBJ1-1 gives the full variable domain: EAGVTQFPSHSVIEKGQTVTLRCDPISGHDNLYWYRRVMGKEIKFLLHFVKESKQDESGMPNNRFLAERTGGTYSTLKVQPAELEDSGVYFCASSQDLRRLIAFFGQGTRLTVV.

This clonotype has ten or more counts. The gene calls are TRBV29-1 and TRBJ2-5, with D unresolved. V gave up 3 bases and J gave up 5 bases, with 10 bases separating them. Germline values: CDR1 SQVTM, CDR2 ANQGSEA. The CDR3 runs to 12 residues. CDR3: CSVEREQETQYF. The CDR3 DNA follows: TGCAGCGTTGAGCGAGAACAGGAGACCCAGTACTTC.

This clonotype was detected only a few times. The chain uses TRBV19 and TRBJ2-7; D may be TRBD1 (5 bases). CDR3 length: 15 amino acids. V was clipped by 0 bases and J by 1 base, with 10 bases between them. CDR1 and CDR2 from the germline V gene are LNHDA and SQIVND (reference sequence). The DNA for the CDR3 is TGTGCCAGTAGTATAGATCTGGGGCCATCCTACGAGCAGTACTTC. Translating gives CASSIDLGPSYEQYF.

There are many counts of this clonotype. V is TRBV2 and J is TRBJ2-7; D may be TRBD1 (5 bases). The CDR3 loop spans 13 amino acids. V lost 7 bases, J lost 0 bases, and 10 bases lay in between. CDR1 and CDR2 from the germline V gene are SNHLY and FYNNEI. The CDR3 DNA follows: TGTGCCAGCAAGGGCCAGGGCTCCTACGAGCAGTACTTC. Protein: CASKGQGSYEQYF. Drawing the rest from reference TRBV2 and TRBJ2-7, the complete variable domain is EPEVTQTPSHQVTQMGQEVILRCVPISNHLYFYWYRQILGQKVEFLVSFYNNEISEKSEIFDDQFSVERPDGSNFTLKIRSTKLEDSAMYFCASKGQGSYEQYFGPGTRLTVT.

This clonotype came up many times. This chain joins TRBV7-9 and TRBJ1-4; no definite D call. Trimming removed 4 bases at V and 3 bases at J, with 9 bases between. The CDR3 is 14 amino acids. Germline V lookup: CDR1 SEHNR, CDR2 FQNEAQ (reference sequence). CDR3 sequence (DNA): TGTGCCAGCAGCTACACGACGGCTAATGAAAAACTGTTTTTT. Its protein product is CASSYTTANEKLFF.

This clonotype was recorded at least ten times. The chain has TRBV7-8 and TRBJ1-3; D possibly corresponds to TRBD1 (5 bases). The germline gives CDR1 SGHVS, CDR2 FQNEAQ. The CDR3 consists of 16 residues. V was pared by 5 bases and J by 2 bases, with 16 bases between. The chain's CDR3 is CASSLWGEVAGNTIYF. CDR3 sequence (DNA): TGTGCCAGCAGCCTTTGGGGGGAAGTCGCTGGAAACACCATATATTTT.

This clonotype occurred a few times. The chain employs TRBV5-1 and TRBJ2-5; TRBD1 matches 9 bases. CDR3 size: 16 residues. The V gene end was trimmed by 2 bases and the J gene end by 5 bases; junction bases not matched to a gene: 10. CDR1 is SGHRS and CDR2 is YFSETQ in the germline V gene. CDR3 in amino acids: CASSLNGQGPKETQYF. CDR3 DNA sequence: TGCGCCAGCAGCTTAAACGGACAGGGGCCAAAGGAGACCCAGTACTTC.

This rearrangement joins TRBV3-1 to TRBJ2-5; D is ambiguous. This CDR3 comprises 15 residues. Per the germline V gene, CDR1 is LGHDT and CDR2 is YNNKEL (reference sequence). V was trimmed by 1 base and J by 0 bases, leaving 9 bases between them. For the CDR3, the DNA is TGTGCCAGCAGCCAAGGAATGGGGTACCAAGAGACCCAGTACTTC. Amino acids: CASSQGMGYQETQYF.

The genes are TRBV7-9 and TRBJ2-3; TRBD2 aligns across 8 bases. From germline, CDR1 is SEHNR and CDR2 FQNEAQ (reference sequence). The CDR3 spans 18 residues. V dropped 1 base and J dropped 2; count of bases not matched to a gene: 11. CDR3 bases: TGTGCCAGCAGCTTAGAGGAGGCGGGGGGATCCACCACAGATACGCAGTATTTT. This gives the protein CASSLEEAGGSTTDTQYF.

This clonotype occurred a few times. V usage is TRBV12-3 or TRBV12-4 and J usage is TRBJ2-7, with no clear D. V dropped 2 bases and J dropped 2 bases, with 19 bases sitting between them. This CDR3 has 17 residues. The CDR3 DNA reads TGTGCCAGCAGTTTACTCGGGCCCGGGCCAGGACCCTACGAGCAGTACTTC. This encodes CASSLLGPGPGPYEQYF.

In its sample, this clonotype was seen many times. V and J are TRBV11-2 and TRBJ2-7, with TRBD1 matching over 11 bases. The V gene end was trimmed by 5 bases and the J gene end by 5 bases; junction bases not matched to a gene: 5. Germline values: CDR1 SGHAT, CDR2 FQNNGV. The CDR3 totals 14 residues. CDR3 residues: CASSTRDRGDEQYF. The CDR3, as DNA: TGTGCCAGCAGCACCCGGGACAGGGGGGACGAGCAGTACTTC.

This rearrangement joins TRBV7-9 to TRBJ1-1; 7 bases fit TRBD1. Per the germline V gene, CDR1 is SEHNR and CDR2 is FQNEAQ (reference sequence). This CDR3 contains 11 residues. Trimming removed 5 bases from V and 10 bases from J; junction bases left unmatched: 4. The CDR3 DNA reads TGTGCCAGCAGCCCACAGGGGACAGCTTTCTTT. It yields the protein CASSPQGTAFF. The full variable domain, rest sourced from reference TRBV7-9 and TRBJ1-1, is DTGVSQNPRHKITKRGQNVTFRCDPISEHNRLYWYRQTLGQGPEFLTYFQNEAQLEKSRLLSDRFSAERPKGSFSTLEIQRTEQGDSAMYLCASSPQGTAFFGQGTRLTVV.

V gene TRBV11-2 combines with J gene TRBJ2-5, with 12 bases fitting TRBD1. V shed 7 bases and J 5 bases; nucleotides not matched to a gene: 8. CDR3 length equals 15 residues. Per germline, CDR1 SGHAT and CDR2 FQNNGV. The CDR3 nucleotides are TGTGCCAGCAATCACCGGGACAGGGGGCGTGAGACCCAGTACTTC. It specifies CASNHRDRGRETQYF.

The table lists this clonotype with a count of one. CDR3 amino acids: CATAQGGPSYNEQYF. The DNA of the CDR3 is TGTGCCACCGCCCAGGGCGGCCCCTCCTACAATGAGCAGTACTTC. The chain recombines TRBV15 with TRBJ2-7, with D maybe TRBD1 (5 bases). There are 15 residues in the CDR3. Germline CDR1 is LNHNV and CDR2 is YYDKDF (reference sequence). Trimming removed 8 bases at V and 7 bases at J, with 24 bases between. The entire variable domain, with the rest obtained from reference TRBV15 and TRBJ2-7, is as follows: DAMVIQNPRYQVTQFGKPVTLSCSQTLNHNVMYWYQQKSSQAPKLLFHYYDKDFNNEADTPDNFQSRRPNTSFCFLDIRSPGLGDTAMYLCATAQGGPSYNEQYFGPGTRLTVT.

In this sample, this clonotype turned up many times. The chain has TRBV12-3 or TRBV12-4 and TRBJ1-2; no definite D call. Trimming cost V 3 bases and J 2 bases, with 7 bases left between them. This CDR3 region has 13 residues. CDR3: CASSFSVNYGYTF. The CDR3 coding sequence is TGTGCCAGCAGTTTTTCGGTAAACTATGGCTACACCTTC.

As concerns this clonotype: Given a much more abundant clone one base away, this may be a read error. The rearrangement uses TRBV29-1 and TRBJ1-1; unclear D gene. Germline values: CDR1 SQVTM, CDR2 ANQGSEA. This CDR3 contains 11 residues. The CDR3 is CSVRRNTEASF. The CDR3 nucleotides read TGCAGCGTTCGCAGGAACACTGAAGCTTCCTTT.